Detailed here is one T cell receptor beta chain. Its antigen is not yet known. An end of the junction does not agree with germline; a read error may underlie this. This record comes from a study of T cell responses to AZD1222 COVID-19 vaccine (dated by TCRdb to the early 2020s). Regarding the research as a whole: AZD1222 recipients given second doses at about 4 weeks or at about 12 weeks were pooled, since spike-specific TCR depth and breadth were not found to differ between the two schedules. A total of 230 or so trial participants underwent TCR sequencing, of whom 207 received two doses of AZD1222 and some 25 received two doses of the MenACWY control vaccine. Trial participants were enrolled into age subgroups of 18-55, 56-69 and 70-plus years, which contained about 150, 27 and 61 TCR-sequenced participants, respectively.

There are 14 amino acids in the CDR3, from cysteine to phenylalanine inclusive. The retained sequence is limited to the CDR3, 42 bases, with the frame set at the first base. CDR1 and CDR2 are read off the germline V gene as MDHEN and SYDVKM. The CDR3 regions of human TCRbeta chains were subjected to immunosequencing. The study's own analysis went as follows. TCRs in the repertoires were compared against a reference library of SARS-CoV-2-specific TCRs that had been generated with the MIRA antigen-specificity platform. Breadth was defined as the fraction of unique TCRs that were SARS-CoV-2-associated. Depth was defined as the fraction of total T cells that were SARS-CoV-2-associated. Using the MIRA data, each spike-specific TCR was assigned both to the spike region to which the TCR was reactive and to a CD4 or CD8 class. Log10-transformed breadth and depth values were compared by one-way ANOVA with Sidak's multiple comparisons tests. The clones in this table, taken by TCRdb from immuneACCESS, are in-frame only. Not every clone is retained; where verified, under half of the shortfall comes from an unresolved V gene, and the cause of the rest is unknown. V and J calls and clone size are as listed in that table; D and trimming were resolved from the DNA. The sample has 150,000 to 200,000 clones on record, approximately 93% of them singletons. The top ten constitute 3.5% to 5% of the sample.

The paper's findings and limits, for the study overall: The vaccine-associated CD4 TCRs covered the entire spike protein, and the dominant responses fell in regions 160-218 and 743-854. The 56-69-year group was small, and its depth increase did not reach significance, likely because of low power. Reportedly, almost half of the unique spike-specific TCRs recognized epitopes lying outside the regions that are mutated in the B.1.351 and B.1.1.7 variants. Conclusions about previously exposed vaccinees are limited, since just five or six AZD1222 recipients were seropositive for SARS-CoV-2 at baseline. Because no day 14 peak-response samples were available, repertoires were characterized only after the peak T cell response. Participants were mostly white British and included more females than males, and it was suggested by the authors that clonal diversity may have been underestimated. After two AZD1222 doses, both the breadth and the depth of spike-specific TCRs were significantly higher than at day 0 and than in MenACWY recipients.

The intended sense of this specimen's time point label: baseline before first vaccination. Samples from vaccinated people were obtained from the UK trials COV001 and COV002, which included a single-blind randomized controlled phase 2/3 trial of AZD1222 (ChAdOx1 nCoV-19) in healthy adults. For TCRbeta chain sequencing, PBMC samples were collected from trial participants at day 0 and at day 28 after the second dose. The receptor comes from an adult in good health. The chain is assembled from TRBV28 and TRBJ1-5, with no confident D gene call. The starting material was peripheral blood, obtained on day 0 of AZD1222 vaccination. CDR3 loop: CASSSANLNPPQHF. The base sequence is TGTGCCAGCAGTTCCGCTAACCTTAATCCGCCCCAGCATTTT.